This T cell receptor beta chain originates from a study of blood T cell repertoires in COVID-19. In the study overall: Specimens from acute and convalescent COVID-19 originated in the United States, Italy and Spain. PBMCs, B-cell-depleted T cells, or T cells provided the cDNA or gDNA that made up the material.

The CDR3 is made up of 14 amino acids. The germline V and J ends were trimmed by 0 bases and 6 bases, with 12 bases remaining between them. Germline values: CDR1 LGHDT, CDR2 YNNKEL (reference sequence). As handled by the study authors: Reference gene primer amplification yielded estimated nucleated cell counts. The method was immunoSEQ multiplex PCR; TCRdb's version includes in-frame clones alone and lacks a portion of them. The D gene and trimming were derived from the DNA, and the V and J assignments and clone size from that table. Seen here are approximately 16,000 clones, 70% to 90% observed once, and the top ten hold around 12%.

The chain links TRBV3-1 (or the pseudogene TRBV3-2) to TRBJ2-7; D not certain. Sequences were obtained from peripheral blood. This receptor was obtained from a human donor in a cohort sampled during active COVID-19. The DNA for the CDR3 is TGTGCCAGCAGCCAAGACGTGTCTGGCAGCGAGCAGTACTTC. This codes for CASSQDVSGSEQYF.